The clone carrying this T cell receptor beta chain occurred many times. Its antigen is not identified. The sample is drawn from a study of T cells in Graves' hyperthyroidism and ophthalmopathy. For the study at large: Peripheral blood sampling occurred at initial diagnosis, before any treatment.

RNA transcripts yielded amplified TCR beta CDR3 regions. An initial round of RT-PCR targeting the TCR CDR3 relied on the HTBI primer set. MiXCR, run by TCRdb on the multiplex PCR reads, gives a single entry per CDR3 protein. The data hold about 640,000 distinct CDR3 sequences, with around 13% observed a single time. Study outcomes and limitations: The model anticipated ophthalmopathy a median about 7 months pre-onset. Among thyroid clonotypes expanded above 0.001, most also appeared in blood.

The origin of this receptor is a woman aged 50 to 60 with Graves' ophthalmopathy. The material sequenced was blood.

This CDR3 reads CASSLSREETQYF. The CDR3 coding sequence is TGTGCCAGCAGCTTAAGCAGGGAAGAGACCCAGTACTTC. V is TRBV7-9 and J is TRBJ2-5; a weak D match, TRBD1 (5 bases). The CDR3 covers 13 residues. Germline-derived CDR1 and CDR2 are SEHNR and FQNEAQ (reference sequence). The ends were cut back, 2 bases at V and 3 bases at J, with 7 bases in the middle.